These T cell receptor beta chains were read from a single sample in a study of shared clonotypes between healthy human individuals. The table came from immunoSEQ multiplex PCR; TCRdb's copy has only in-frame clones and leaves some out. The sample has roughly 2,300,000 clones, less than 95% seen once. The sequencing sample was made of naive CD4+ T cells from PBMCs. These receptors were obtained from a man in his late teens or twenties in good health. Some clones in this sample may be carry-over from other donors' samples. Both conserved end residues are part of each CDR3. Fields, in order: V gene, J gene, D gene, clone size, CDR3 DNA, CDR3 protein. The D gene is left open where the match is weak. Clone size is not always given. Where it is, it says once, few, many or a class for expanded clones.

V: TRBV7-2
J: TRBJ1-5
D: -
size: -
DNA: TGTGCCAGCAGCTCCCGGGCGGTTTACAGCAATCAGCCCCAGCATTTT
CDR3: CASSSRAVYSNQPQHF

V: TRBV5-3
J: TRBJ2-1
D: -
size: -
DNA: TGTGCCAGAAGACTAGGGTCTTACAATGAGCAGTTCTTC
CDR3: CARRLGSYNEQFF

V: TRBV4-2
J: TRBJ1-2
D: -
size: -
DNA: TGTGCCAGCAGCCCCCGCAGCGGGAATAACAATGGCTACACCTTC
CDR3: CASSPRSGNNNGYTF

V: TRBV5-6
J: TRBJ2-3
D: -
size: -
DNA: TGTGCCAGCAGCTTGGACTCGCGGAGCACAGATACGCAGTATTTT
CDR3: CASSLDSRSTDTQYF

V: TRBV5-1
J: TRBJ2-3
D: -
size: once
DNA: TGCGCCAGCAGCTTCGGTATAGAGGATACGCAGTATTTT
CDR3: CASSFGIEDTQYF

V: TRBV23-1
J: TRBJ2-7
D: -
size: -
DNA: TGCGCCAGCAGAGGAGAAGGGGCCCCCGAGCAGTACTTC
CDR3: CASRGEGAPEQYF

V: TRBV7-3
J: TRBJ2-2
D: TRBD1
size: once
DNA: TGTGCCAGCAGGCGGACAGGGGAGGGGAACACCGGGGAGCTGTTTTTT
CDR3: CASRRTGEGNTGELFF

V: TRBV5-1
J: TRBJ2-7
D: TRBD2
size: -
DNA: TGCGCCAGCAGCTCGGGGACTAGCGGGAGGTCCTACGAGCAGTACTTC
CDR3: CASSSGTSGRSYEQYF

V: TRBV7-9
J: TRBJ2-3
D: -
size: -
DNA: TGTGCCAGCAGCTTAGGTGCCGGGACCCCGAGGGTTACGCAGTATTTT
CDR3: CASSLGAGTPRVTQYF

V: TRBV18
J: TRBJ2-5
D: TRBD1
size: -
DNA: TGTGCCAGCTCCCGCGACAGGGGTGAGACCCAGTACTTC
CDR3: CASSRDRGETQYF

V: TRBV28
J: TRBJ1-4
D: -
size: few
DNA: TGTGCCAGCAGTTTAGGAGGGGGAGAGGAAAAACTGTTTTTT
CDR3: CASSLGGGEEKLFF

V: TRBV5-6
J: TRBJ2-2
D: TRBD1
size: -
DNA: TGTGCCAGCAGCCTGGACAGGGTGGGCCTGAGCGCCGGGGAGCTGTTTTTT
CDR3: CASSLDRVGLSAGELFF

V: TRBV28
J: TRBJ2-7
D: -
size: -
DNA: TGTGCCAGCAGCCCGCTCGGCACCTCCTACGAGCAGTACTTC
CDR3: CASSPLGTSYEQYF

V: TRBV7-3
J: TRBJ2-1
D: -
size: few
DNA: TGTGCCAGCAGCTTGGACTACGCCTACAATGAGCAGTTCTTC
CDR3: CASSLDYAYNEQFF

V: TRBV6-6
J: TRBJ2-5
D: -
size: -
DNA: TGTGCCAGCAGTCGACCTGGCGGCGAGAGGGAGACCCAGTACTTC
CDR3: CASSRPGGERETQYF

V: TRBV27
J: TRBJ2-6
D: -
size: -
DNA: TGTGCCAGCAGTCTGCGACAGGCTGGGGCCAACGTCCTGACTTTC
CDR3: CASSLRQAGANVLTF

V: TRBV9
J: TRBJ2-3
D: -
size: -
DNA: TGTGCCAGCAGCGTAGTCGGATGGGGCACAGATACGCAGTATTTT
CDR3: CASSVVGWGTDTQYF

V: TRBV28
J: TRBJ2-3
D: -
size: -
DNA: TGTGCCAGTAGCAAGCTTCGGACAGATACGCAGTATTTT
CDR3: CASSKLRTDTQYF

V: TRBV2
J: TRBJ1-1
D: -
size: once
DNA: TGTGCCAGCAGTGAGCGGGAAGGCACTGAAGCTTTCTTT
CDR3: CASSEREGTEAFF

V: TRBV4-1
J: TRBJ2-3
D: TRBD2
size: -
DNA: TGCGCCAGCAGCCAATCGACGGGACTAGCGGGATCAGATACGCAGTATTTT
CDR3: CASSQSTGLAGSDTQYF

V: TRBV18
J: TRBJ1-5
D: -
size: -
DNA: TGTGCCAGCTCAGGGGACGCTGATCAGCCCCAGCATTTT
CDR3: CASSGDADQPQHF

V: TRBV7-2
J: TRBJ1-5
D: TRBD1
size: -
DNA: TGTGCCAGCAGCTCCGGGACAGGGGATGTGCAGCCCCAGCATTTT
CDR3: CASSSGTGDVQPQHF

V: TRBV18
J: TRBJ2-7
D: TRBD2
size: -
DNA: TGTGCCAGCTCACTGCTAGCGGGATCCGTAAGCGAGCAGTACTTC
CDR3: CASSLLAGSVSEQYF

V: TRBV4-2
J: TRBJ2-7
D: -
size: -
DNA: TGTGCCAGCAGCCAAGAGGGAAATAGCGGTGGAGTCCAGCAGTACTTC
CDR3: CASSQEGNSGGVQQYF

V: TRBV29-1
J: TRBJ1-1
D: TRBD1
size: -
DNA: TGCAGCGCAGAACGACAGGGATATACTGAAGCTTTCTTT
CDR3: CSAERQGYTEAFF

V: TRBV19
J: TRBJ2-5
D: TRBD2
size: -
DNA: TGTGCCAGTAGTCCCCAGCTCGGACTAGCGGGAGACCGAAAAGAGACCCAGTACTTC
CDR3: CASSPQLGLAGDRKETQYF

V: TRBV29-1
J: TRBJ2-4
D: TRBD1
size: -
DNA: TGCAGCGTTATGGACAGGGTAGGCAAAAACATTCAGTACTTC
CDR3: CSVMDRVGKNIQYF

V: TRBV5-6
J: TRBJ2-7
D: TRBD2
size: -
DNA: TGTGCCAGCAGCTTCGGGGGGGCAGGGGCCTACGAGCAGTACTTC
CDR3: CASSFGGAGAYEQYF

V: TRBV6-1
J: TRBJ1-4
D: -
size: -
DNA: TGTGCCAGCATCAGGGGTGAGGGCGAAAAACTGTTTTTT
CDR3: CASIRGEGEKLFF